This TCR beta chain was retrieved from a study of beta chain features in type 1 diabetes. Overall study: Patients looked much like healthy donors when it came to age, gender and cell yields.

Isolated RNA was reverse transcribed in full, so expressed TCRB transcripts were sequenced. The data were produced by immunoSEQ multiplex PCR, yet TCRdb's version contains in-frame clones alone and is incomplete. Counted here are around 340,000 clones, roughly 9% occurring once; the ten biggest clones make up around 1%. This clone was recorded a few times. Its antigen is unknown. The CDR3 totals 16 residues. The germline gives CDR1 SGHRS, CDR2 YFSETQ. V gave up 0 bases and J gave up 8 bases, with 18 bases separating them. Findings of the study overall: Shortening of TCRB CDR3s, moderate but significant, appeared in all four CD4+ subsets of Type 1 diabetes patients.

The chain couples TRBV5-1 to TRBJ2-1, with D tentatively TRBD1 (5 bases). The sequenced material came from central memory CD4+ T cells from blood. The origin of this receptor is a man aged 30 to 45 with type 1 diabetes. This chain's CDR3 is CASSLALTDLGDEQFF. CDR3 nucleotide sequence: TGCGCCAGCAGCTTGGCCCTGACAGATTTGGGCGATGAGCAGTTCTTC.